This TCR beta chain came from a study of shared clonotypes between healthy human individuals. Clones were sequenced by immunoSEQ multiplex PCR, and TCRdb holds only the in-frame ones, with some missing. The sample holds under 2.5 million clones; 85% to 95% are singletons and the top ten take 0.37%. Germline V gene lookup returns CDR1 SGHRS and CDR2 YFSETQ. J was trimmed by 8 bases and V by 4 bases; bases with no gene match: 5. The CDR3 sequence is 14 residues long. The rearrangement uses TRBV5-1 and TRBJ2-1; 11 bases match TRBD2. The clonotype originates from a man between 18 and 29 years old in good health. Some clones in this sample may be carry-over from other donors' samples. The sequencing input was naive CD4+ T cells from PBMCs. This sample's subset: CD45RA+ positively selected. CDR3 nucleotides: TGCGCCAGCAGCACCACTAGCGGGAGCGATGAGCAGTTCTTC. It yields the protein CASSTTSGSDEQFF.